Presented here are 32 T cell receptor beta chains from one specimen sequenced in a study of T cells after yellow fever vaccination. TCRdb re-called the 5' RACE reads with MiXCR, one entry per CDR3 protein. The sample includes about 580,000 distinct CDR3 sequences, about a sixth seen only once; the top ten take 15% to 20%. The source material was PBMCs, sampled around 5 days after the first yellow fever vaccination. The receptors derive from a man aged 18 to 29 who received the YFV17D yellow fever vaccine.

This chain connects TRBV4-3 to TRBJ2-2; maybe TRBD2 (5 bases). The CDR3 consists of 16 residues. Germline-derived CDR1 and CDR2 are LGHNA and YSLEER. V was clipped by 4 bases and J by 1 base, with 13 bases between them. This CDR3 is CASSPGPAGNTGELFF. The CDR3 DNA reads as TGCGCCAGCAGCCCAGGCCCCGCGGGGAACACCGGGGAGCTGTTTTTT.

This clonotype was counted only a few times. The gene calls are TRBV5-1 and TRBJ2-3; 8 bases agree with TRBD1. CDR1 is SGHRS, CDR2 YFSETQ, per germline. The CDR3 consists of 15 residues. The trim removed 2 bases at V and 4 bases at J, leaving 6 bases unmatched. For the CDR3, the DNA is TGCGCCAGCAGCTTAGGACAGGGCTGGGCAGATACGCAGTATTTT. Its protein is CASSLGQGWADTQYF.

The chain couples TRBV12-3 or TRBV12-4 to TRBJ2-7; D might be TRBD1 or TRBD2, each matching 5 bases. V was shortened by 6 bases and J by 1 base, with 13 bases between the two germline ends. The CDR3 covers 14 residues. The CDR3 DNA follows: TGTGCCAGCAGCAACCGGGACGGTTCCTACGAGCAGTACTTC. This encodes CASSNRDGSYEQYF.

The rearrangement links TRBV3-1 to TRBJ2-7; 13 bases line up with TRBD2. CDR1 LGHDT and CDR2 YNNKEL come from the germline V gene (reference sequence). With 4 bases clipped from V and 3 bases from J, the junction kept 6 bases outside the gene matches. The CDR3 length is 16 residues. Here the CDR3 reads CASSPGLAGAGYEQYF. In nucleotides, the CDR3 is TGTGCCAGCAGCCCAGGACTAGCGGGGGCAGGCTACGAGCAGTACTTC.

V usage is TRBV9 and J usage is TRBJ2-3, with D uncertain. The CDR3 contains 15 residues. V lost 0 bases to trimming and J lost 2 bases, with 10 bases between them. Per the germline V gene, CDR1 is SGDLS and CDR2 is YYNGEE. CDR3 nucleotides: TGTGCCAGCAGCGTAGCGGGTACGATCACAGATACGCAGTATTTT. This encodes CASSVAGTITDTQYF.

The rearrangement joins TRBV6-1 to TRBJ1-5, with 9 bases aligning to TRBD1. Per the germline V gene, CDR1 is MNHNS and CDR2 is SASEGT. V lost 6 bases, J lost 4 bases, and 7 bases stayed unmatched. The CDR3 extends over 15 amino acids. DNA of the CDR3: TGTGCCAGCAGCCGGACAGGGGAAAATAATCAGCCCCAGCATTTT. Translating gives CASSRTGENNQPQHF.

The chain carries TRBV6-5 and TRBJ2-1; 8 bases are a match to TRBD2. Germline loops: CDR1 MNHEY, CDR2 SVGAGI. V lost 2 bases and J lost 7; bases outside the gene matches: 4. This CDR3 spans 14 amino acids. CDR3 region: CASSYGLAGNEQFF. In DNA, the CDR3 is TGTGCCAGCAGTTACGGCCTAGCGGGTAATGAGCAGTTCTTC.

The CDR3 coding sequence is TGTGCCAGCAGTCCGACCGGGACAGGGAGAGGGACCCAGTACTTC. Translation gives CASSPTGTGRGTQYF. The V gene is TRBV6-1, the J gene TRBJ2-5; 9 bases agree with TRBD1. This CDR3 has 15 residues. V lost 5 bases, J lost 7 bases, and 11 bases stayed unmatched. Germline CDR1 is MNHNS and CDR2 is SASEGT.

Only a few counts were recorded for this clonotype. The V gene is TRBV5-4, the J gene TRBJ2-2; possibly TRBD2 for D (6 bases). CDR3 length: 13 amino acids. V gave up 2 bases and J gave up 6 bases, with 8 bases separating them. Per germline, CDR1 SGHNT and CDR2 YYREEE (reference sequence). CDR3 residues: CASSFTGAGELFF. The DNA of the CDR3 is TGTGCCAGCAGCTTTACGGGGGCCGGGGAGCTGTTTTTT.

The V and J genes are TRBV7-2 and TRBJ1-2, with TRBD1 identical over 8 bases. With 4 bases clipped from V and 8 bases from J, the junction kept 9 bases outside the gene matches. Per the germline V gene, CDR1 is SGHTA and CDR2 is FQGNSA. CDR3 length equals 14 residues. CDR3 protein: CASSSDRGWGGYTF. The CDR3 nucleotides read TGTGCCAGCAGCTCCGACAGGGGCTGGGGGGGCTACACCTTC. The full variable domain, completed using reference TRBV7-2 and TRBJ1-2, is GAGVSQSPSNKVTEKGKDVELRCDPISGHTALYWYRQSLGQGLEFLIYFQGNSAPDKSGLPSDRFSAERTGGSVSTLTIQRTQQEDSAVYLCASSSDRGWGGYTFGSGTRLTVV.

This chain's CDR3 is CASSLGLVPGANGGYTF. DNA for the CDR3: TGTGCCAGCAGCTTGGGTCTCGTACCGGGAGCCAATGGGGGCTACACCTTC. The chain is built from TRBV5-4 and TRBJ1-2; D gene ambiguous. V was cut by 0 bases and J by 8 bases, with 23 bases left in between. The CDR3 is 17 residues long. Germline V gives CDR1 SGHNT, CDR2 YYREEE (reference sequence).

The chain carries TRBV15 and TRBJ2-3; D ambiguous. V lost 1 base, J lost 4 bases, and 9 bases lay in between. Germline V gene data show CDR1 as LNHNV and CDR2 as YYDKDF (reference sequence). The CDR3 runs to 14 residues. For the CDR3, the DNA is TGTGCCACCAGCAGAGGGCTAGAGCCAGATACGCAGTATTTT. Translation: CATSRGLEPDTQYF. The full variable domain, rest sourced from reference TRBV15 and TRBJ2-3, is DAMVIQNPRYQVTQFGKPVTLSCSQTLNHNVMYWYQQKSSQAPKLLFHYYDKDFNNEADTPDNFQSRRPNTSFCFLDIRSPGLGDTAMYLCATSRGLEPDTQYFGPGTRLTVL.

This clonotype was seen a handful of times. This rearrangement joins TRBV6-1 to TRBJ2-3; TRBD2 matches 8 bases. The J segment lost 1 base and the V segment lost 6 bases, leaving 3 bases of the junction unmatched. The germline V gene has CDR1 MNHNS and CDR2 SASEGT. The CDR3 sequence is 14 residues long. The CDR3 region is CASRRGLGTDTQYF. The CDR3 DNA reads TGTGCCAGCAGGAGGGGACTAGGCACAGATACGCAGTATTTT.

This rearrangement joins TRBV10-3 to TRBJ2-1, with TRBD2 as a possible D gene (6 bases). The V end lost 10 bases, the J end lost 6 bases, and 16 bases lay between the germline ends. Germline CDR1 is ENHRY and CDR2 is SYGVKD. CDR3 size: 13 residues. The CDR3 sequence is CASLGGSVNEQFF. The CDR3 DNA reads as TGTGCCAGCCTGGGAGGTTCCGTCAATGAGCAGTTCTTC.

The chain is built from TRBV7-9 and TRBJ1-2; 11 bases are a match to TRBD1. CDR3 size: 16 residues. The V gene end was trimmed by 5 bases and the J gene end by 6 bases; junction bases not matched to a gene: 11. Germline assignment: CDR1 SEHNR and CDR2 FQNEAQ (reference sequence). CDR3 amino acids: CASSRTRTGGGDGYTF. The CDR3 nucleotides read TGTGCCAGCAGCCGCACCCGGACAGGGGGCGGTGATGGCTACACCTTC. Variable domain in full (rest from reference TRBV7-9 and TRBJ1-2): DTGVSQNPRHKITKRGQNVTFRCDPISEHNRLYWYRQTLGQGPEFLTYFQNEAQLEKSRLLSDRFSAERPKGSFSTLEIQRTEQGDSAMYLCASSRTRTGGGDGYTFGSGTRLTVV.

This sequence joins TRBV9 and TRBJ1-4, with 9 bases that match TRBD1. Looked up from germline, CDR1 is SGDLS and CDR2 is YYNGEE. The CDR3 loop spans 15 amino acids. Unmatched junction bases numbered 8, after V lost 3 bases and J lost 8 bases. DNA for the CDR3: TGTGCCAGCAGCGCCGGGACAGGGAAGGGGGAAAAACTGTTTTTT. Protein sequence: CASSAGTGKGEKLFF.

This clonotype was counted between two and nine times. The rearrangement links TRBV7-6 to TRBJ2-1, with 9 bases identical to TRBD2. The CDR3 consists of 16 residues. Germline CDR1 and CDR2: SGHVS and FNYEAQ. After removal of 5 bases from V and 5 bases from J, the junction contained 10 bases not matched to a gene. CDR3 in DNA: TGTGCCAGCAGCGCCAGGACAGCGGGGGGCCACAATGAGCAGTTCTTC. Protein sequence: CASSARTAGGHNEQFF. Using reference TRBV7-6 and TRBJ2-1 for the parts outside the CDR3, the full variable domain is GAGVSQSPRYKVTKRGQDVALRCDPISGHVSLYWYRQALGQGPEFLTYFNYEAQQDKSGLPNDRFSAERPEGSISTLTIQRTEQRDSAMYRCASSARTAGGHNEQFFGPGTRLTVL.

This clonotype was counted ten times or more. CDR3 residues: CASSDFGSAKNIQYF. CDR3 bases: TGTGCCAGCAGTGATTTTGGGTCAGCCAAAAACATTCAGTACTTC. The chain links TRBV6-1 to TRBJ2-4; D ambiguous. The CDR3 has 15 amino acids. Trimming took off 3 bases at V and 0 bases at J, with 9 bases between the two ends. Looked up from germline, CDR1 is MNHNS and CDR2 is SASEGT.

This clonotype was recorded a few times. J is TRBJ2-3 and V is TRBV3-1; 9 nucleotides agree with TRBD1. The J segment lost 4 bases and the V segment lost 4 bases, leaving 3 bases of the junction unmatched. The germline V gene has CDR1 LGHDT and CDR2 YNNKEL (reference sequence). CDR3 length: 14 residues. As DNA, the CDR3 is TGTGCCAGCAGCCGGGACAGGGTCCCAGATACGCAGTATTTT. It encodes CASSRDRVPDTQYF.

The gene calls are TRBV20-1 and TRBJ2-2; 7 bases map to TRBD2. Germline lookup yields CDR1 DFQATT and CDR2 SNEGSKA (reference sequence). There are 15 residues in the CDR3. Losses at the gene ends were 3 bases for V and 0 bases for J; bases not matched to a gene: 4. This CDR3 reads CSASGGGSNTGELFF. The CDR3, as DNA: TGCAGTGCTAGTGGGGGGGGTTCGAACACCGGGGAGCTGTTTTTT.

This clonotype was seen a few times. V is TRBV5-1 and J is TRBJ2-2; 7 bases are a match to TRBD1. Looked up from germline, CDR1 is SGHRS and CDR2 is YFSETQ. V dropped 2 bases and J dropped 4; count of bases not matched to a gene: 8. CDR3 size: 16 residues. CDR3 loop: CASSLEGATVTGELFF. The CDR3 coding sequence is TGCGCCAGCAGCTTAGAGGGGGCTACGGTCACCGGGGAGCTGTTTTTT.

This clonotype was counted a few times. V gene TRBV4-3 combines with J gene TRBJ2-7; no clear D. Germline-derived CDR1 and CDR2 are LGHNA and YSLEER. V was trimmed by 0 bases and J by 3 bases, leaving 9 bases between them. The CDR3 length is 14 residues. CDR3 bases: TGCGCCAGCAGCCAAGATCTGTACAGCTACGAGCAGTACTTC. The encoded protein is CASSQDLYSYEQYF.

The CDR3 DNA follows: TGCAGTGCTAGAGAAACAGACCTACGGGAGCAGTACTTC. Protein product: CSARETDLREQYF. V usage is TRBV20-1 and J usage is TRBJ2-7; D is unclear. Trimming left V 0 bases short and J 7 bases short, with 13 bases between. From germline, CDR1 is DFQATT and CDR2 SNEGSKA (reference sequence). This CDR3 is built from 13 residues.

Only a few counts were recorded for this clonotype. This chain joins TRBV7-9 and TRBJ2-4, with D possibly being TRBD1 (6 bases). This CDR3 contains 16 residues. CDR1 and CDR2 from the germline V gene are SEHNR and FQNEAQ (reference sequence). The V gene lost 4 bases and the J gene lost 8 bases, with 21 bases spanning the gap. The DNA for the CDR3 is TGTGCCAGCAGCTCCACTACCAGGGGCTGGGCGGACATTCAGTACTTC. Its protein is CASSSTTRGWADIQYF.

The V and J genes are TRBV6-5 and TRBJ1-5; D is possibly TRBD1 (6 bases). Germline CDR1 is MNHEY and CDR2 is SVGAGI. V was trimmed by 0 bases and J by 5 bases, leaving 11 bases between them. CDR3 length: 15 amino acids. This CDR3 reads CASSYSSGADQPQHF. The CDR3 DNA is TGTGCCAGCAGTTACTCGTCAGGGGCCGATCAGCCCCAGCATTTT.

There are a few counts of this clonotype. The V and J genes are TRBV28 and TRBJ1-2; 8 nucleotides align to TRBD1. Germline CDR1 reads MDHEN; CDR2 reads SYDVKM. V lost 10 bases to trimming and J lost 8 bases; unmatched junction nucleotides: 6. The length of the CDR3 is 11 residues. This CDR3 reads CANRGEGGYTF. The CDR3 DNA sequence: TGTGCCAACAGGGGGGAAGGCGGCTACACCTTC.

A few counts support this clonotype. The rearrangement links TRBV4-1 to TRBJ2-1; D is undetermined. V dropped 2 bases and J dropped 9 bases, with 8 bases sitting between them. This CDR3 is 12 amino acids long. Germline CDR1 MGHRA, CDR2 YSYEKL. The CDR3: CASSQSRVEQFF. The CDR3 DNA reads as TGCGCCAGCAGCCAATCTAGAGTTGAGCAGTTCTTC.

This clonotype appeared a few times. The genes are TRBV7-9 and TRBJ2-2; the D call may be TRBD1 or TRBD2 (5 bases each). Germline assignment: CDR1 SEHNR and CDR2 FQNEAQ (reference sequence). The V end lost 0 bases, the J end lost 3 bases, and 14 bases lay between the germline ends. This CDR3 has 17 amino acids. CDR3 in amino acids: CASSLAGSGTDTGELFF. The DNA for the CDR3 is TGTGCCAGCAGCTTAGCAGGGTCAGGGACGGACACCGGGGAGCTGTTTTTT.

This clonotype was seen a handful of times. CDR3 DNA sequence: TGTGCCAGCAGTTCAATTCCGGGACAGCAGAACACTGAAGCTTTCTTT. This sequence encodes CASSSIPGQQNTEAFF. This chain links TRBV7-9 with TRBJ1-1, with TRBD1 matching 7 bases. V shed 6 bases, J shed 1 base, and the junction held 11 bases outside the gene matches. CDR1 is SEHNR, CDR2 FQNEAQ, per germline (reference sequence). CDR3 length: 16 amino acids.

The rearrangement joins TRBV11-2 to TRBJ1-2; D not certain. The CDR3 is 13 amino acids. Germline V gene data show CDR1 as SGHAT and CDR2 as FQNNGV. V was clipped by 8 bases and J by 2 bases, with 12 bases between them. The CDR3 nucleotides are TGTGCCAGCGGCGTCCTTCTAAACTATGGCTACACCTTC. Translated: CASGVLLNYGYTF.

The chain couples TRBV7-2 to TRBJ2-7; D possibly corresponds to TRBD1 (6 bases). Trimming left V 1 base short and J 4 bases short, with 11 bases between. Germline V lookup: CDR1 SGHTA, CDR2 FQGNSA. The CDR3 runs 14 residues. The CDR3 here is CASSLVSGDYEQYV. The DNA for the CDR3 is TGTGCCAGCAGCTTAGTTTCAGGGGATTACGAGCAGTACGTC.

The rearrangement uses TRBV6-5 and TRBJ2-1, with D possibly TRBD2 on 6 matching bases. The CDR3 loop spans 11 amino acids. The ends were cut back, 7 bases at V and 10 bases at J, with 11 bases in the middle. Per the germline V gene, CDR1 is MNHEY and CDR2 is SVGAGI. CDR3 sequence: CASTTGDEQFF. The CDR3 DNA sequence: TGTGCCAGCACTACGGGGGACGAGCAGTTCTTC.